This is a list of T cell receptor beta chains from one sample in a study of blood T cell repertoires in COVID-19. The data were produced by immunoSEQ multiplex PCR, yet TCRdb's version contains in-frame clones alone and is incomplete. The table records approximately 300,000 clones, about 93% of them present only once. The sequenced material came from peripheral blood. The receptor source for this set is a woman aged 30 to 39 with COVID-19, enrolled during active disease. CDR3s include the opening cysteine and the closing phenylalanine or tryptophan. The order of the fields is D gene, V gene, clone size, J gene, CDR3 DNA, CDR3 protein. D genes are given only for firm matches. Only part of the rows carry a size: once, few, many, or a class if the clone is expanded.

d_gene: TRBD1
v_gene: TRBV18
abundance: once
j_gene: TRBJ1-2
CDR3nt: TGTGCCAGCTCACCCGGGACAGACTATGGCTACACCTTC
CDR3aa: CASSPGTDYGYTF

d_gene: NA
v_gene: TRBV6-6
abundance: NA
j_gene: TRBJ2-7
CDR3nt: TGTGCCAGCAGTTACCGATCGTTCAGCGAGCAGTACTTC
CDR3aa: CASSYRSFSEQYF

d_gene: NA
v_gene: TRBV30
abundance: NA
j_gene: TRBJ2-3
CDR3nt: TGTGCCTGGAGTGTACCGGGCACAGGCTGGTGGACAGATACGCAGTATTTT
CDR3aa: CAWSVPGTGWWTDTQYF

d_gene: NA
v_gene: TRBV7-2
abundance: NA
j_gene: TRBJ1-6
CDR3nt: TGTGCCAGCAGCTTAAAGTCCCGGGGAGGAGGCCATTCACCCCTCCACTTT
CDR3aa: CASSLKSRGGGHSPLHF

d_gene: TRBD2
v_gene: TRBV18
abundance: NA
j_gene: TRBJ2-1
CDR3nt: TGTGCCAGCTCACCACAGAGACTAGCGGGGGGTTACAATGAGCAGTTCTTC
CDR3aa: CASSPQRLAGGYNEQFF

d_gene: TRBD1
v_gene: TRBV24-1
abundance: NA
j_gene: TRBJ2-5
CDR3nt: TGTGCCACCAGTGATCGAGGACAGGGGGCCCGAGAGACCCAGTACTTC
CDR3aa: CATSDRGQGARETQYF

d_gene: TRBD1
v_gene: TRBV7-6
abundance: NA
j_gene: TRBJ2-1
CDR3nt: TGTGCCAGCAGCTCCCCGGGACAGGGTAACAATGAGCAGTTCTTC
CDR3aa: CASSSPGQGNNEQFF

d_gene: NA
v_gene: TRBV9
abundance: NA
j_gene: TRBJ2-2
CDR3nt: TGTGCCAGCAGCGTAGAGGTAGGGGCCGGGGAGCTGTTTTTT
CDR3aa: CASSVEVGAGELFF

d_gene: TRBD1
v_gene: TRBV11-1
abundance: NA
j_gene: TRBJ1-2
CDR3nt: TGTGCCAGCAGCTATACAGGGGGCTCGGTCGGCGGCTACACCTTC
CDR3aa: CASSYTGGSVGGYTF

d_gene: TRBD2
v_gene: TRBV5-4
abundance: NA
j_gene: TRBJ2-7
CDR3nt: TGTGCCAGCAGCTTTAGCGGGAGCTTTGAGCAGTACTTC
CDR3aa: CASSFSGSFEQYF

d_gene: NA
v_gene: TRBV27
abundance: NA
j_gene: TRBJ2-7
CDR3nt: TGTGCCAGCAGTTTTGGTAGTCTCAACGAGCAGTACTTC
CDR3aa: CASSFGSLNEQYF

d_gene: TRBD2
v_gene: TRBV11-2
abundance: NA
j_gene: TRBJ2-1
CDR3nt: TGTGCCAGCAGCTCCGTAGCGGGAGGTGTCTACAATGAGCAGTTCTTC
CDR3aa: CASSSVAGGVYNEQFF

d_gene: TRBD2
v_gene: TRBV27
abundance: NA
j_gene: TRBJ2-7
CDR3nt: TGTGCCAGCAGTTTAGTGTTAGCGGGAGGAAACTACGAGCAGTACTTC
CDR3aa: CASSLVLAGGNYEQYF

d_gene: TRBD1
v_gene: TRBV28
abundance: NA
j_gene: TRBJ1-3
CDR3nt: TGTGCCAGCAGTTTATCAGGGGGTGGAAACACCATATATTTT
CDR3aa: CASSLSGGGNTIYF

d_gene: NA
v_gene: TRBV12-3/TRBV12-4
abundance: NA
j_gene: TRBJ2-7
CDR3nt: TGTGCCAGCAGAACCGACAGTTACGAGCAGTACTTC
CDR3aa: CASRTDSYEQYF

d_gene: NA
v_gene: TRBV2
abundance: NA
j_gene: TRBJ2-1
CDR3nt: TGTGCCAGCAGTTCCACCGGGACATTCGACAATGAGCAGTTCTTC
CDR3aa: CASSSTGTFDNEQFF

d_gene: NA
v_gene: TRBV21-1
abundance: few
j_gene: TRBJ2-7
CDR3nt: TGTGCCAGCAGCAGGAGAACAGGGGATCCCAAAGAGTACGAGCAGTACTTC
CDR3aa: CASSRRTGDPKEYEQYF

d_gene: TRBD1
v_gene: TRBV19
abundance: NA
j_gene: TRBJ2-1
CDR3nt: TGTGCCAGTAGGGGGCCCCGCGGGACAGGGAACAATGAGCAGTTCTTC
CDR3aa: CASRGPRGTGNNEQFF

d_gene: NA
v_gene: TRBV6-6
abundance: NA
j_gene: TRBJ2-7
CDR3nt: TGTGCCAGCAGACCGGACAAAACCTACGAGCAGTACTTC
CDR3aa: CASRPDKTYEQYF

d_gene: NA
v_gene: TRBV5-6
abundance: NA
j_gene: TRBJ2-5
CDR3nt: TGTGCCAGCAGCTCAGGTGGCAGGGGACCTCCAAAAGAGACCCAGTACTTC
CDR3aa: CASSSGGRGPPKETQYF

d_gene: TRBD1
v_gene: TRBV18
abundance: NA
j_gene: TRBJ2-2
CDR3nt: TGTGCCAGCTCACTTCCGATGGGACAGGGGGCAAACACCGGGGAGCTGTTTTTT
CDR3aa: CASSLPMGQGANTGELFF

d_gene: TRBD1
v_gene: TRBV4-3
abundance: NA
j_gene: TRBJ1-4
CDR3nt: TGCGCCAGCAGCCATGGAGACAGGGTAAACGAAAAACTGTTTTTT
CDR3aa: CASSHGDRVNEKLFF

d_gene: TRBD1
v_gene: TRBV6-5
abundance: NA
j_gene: TRBJ2-7
CDR3nt: TGTGCCAGCAGTTCCGGGACAGGGTTCTCCGAGCAGTACTTC
CDR3aa: CASSSGTGFSEQYF

d_gene: TRBD2
v_gene: TRBV10-3
abundance: NA
j_gene: TRBJ2-1
CDR3nt: TGTGCCATCAGTGAGTCAGGAGCGGGGGACAATGAGCAGTTCTTC
CDR3aa: CAISESGAGDNEQFF

d_gene: NA
v_gene: TRBV9
abundance: NA
j_gene: TRBJ2-3
CDR3nt: TGTGCCAGCAGCGGGGGGCGGGCCACCACAGATACGCAGTATTTT
CDR3aa: CASSGGRATTDTQYF

d_gene: TRBD2
v_gene: TRBV11-2
abundance: NA
j_gene: TRBJ2-1
CDR3nt: TGTGCCAGCAGCTTAAGAGCGGGAGTATACAATGAGCAGTTCTTC
CDR3aa: CASSLRAGVYNEQFF

d_gene: NA
v_gene: TRBV10-2
abundance: NA
j_gene: TRBJ1-5
CDR3nt: TGCGCCAGCAGTGAGTGGGCAGGGGAACAGCCCCAGCATTTT
CDR3aa: CASSEWAGEQPQHF

d_gene: TRBD2
v_gene: TRBV19
abundance: NA
j_gene: TRBJ2-3
CDR3nt: TGTGCCAGTAGTACCCCCCGGAGAGCGGGAGAACCAGATACGCAGTATTTT
CDR3aa: CASSTPRRAGEPDTQYF

d_gene: TRBD1
v_gene: TRBV4-1
abundance: NA
j_gene: TRBJ1-1
CDR3nt: TGCGCCAGCAGCCAAGATTGGAGGGGACAGGGAGTTGGCGACACTGAAGCTTTCTTT
CDR3aa: CASSQDWRGQGVGDTEAFF

d_gene: TRBD1
v_gene: TRBV15
abundance: NA
j_gene: TRBJ1-5
CDR3nt: TGTGCCACCAGCAAAAGGGGGCAACAGCCCCAGCATTTT
CDR3aa: CATSKRGQQPQHF

d_gene: NA
v_gene: TRBV7-9
abundance: NA
j_gene: TRBJ2-1
CDR3nt: TGTGCCAGCAGCCCCCGGGGAGGGGGAGCGTCCTCCTACAATGAGCAGTTCTTC
CDR3aa: CASSPRGGGASSYNEQFF

d_gene: TRBD2
v_gene: TRBV7-9
abundance: few
j_gene: TRBJ2-7
CDR3nt: TGTGCCAGCAGCCGGGAGGGGGGGCTCTACGAGCAGTACTTC
CDR3aa: CASSREGGLYEQYF

d_gene: NA
v_gene: TRBV6-6
abundance: NA
j_gene: TRBJ2-7
CDR3nt: TGTGCCAGCAGTTACCCCGACCAGAGGTACGAGCAGTACTTC
CDR3aa: CASSYPDQRYEQYF

d_gene: NA
v_gene: TRBV23-1
abundance: once
j_gene: TRBJ1-2
CDR3nt: TGCGCCAGCAGTCCTGCAGGATTCTATGGCTACACCTTC
CDR3aa: CASSPAGFYGYTF

d_gene: NA
v_gene: TRBV2
abundance: NA
j_gene: TRBJ2-7
CDR3nt: TGTGCCAGCGGCTTATTCACAGGGGCGGGGGAGCAGTACTTC
CDR3aa: CASGLFTGAGEQYF